This TCR gamma chain was profiled in a study of in vitro expanded adult blood gammadelta T cells (dated by TCRdb to about 2020). Concerning the study at large: Among T cells, Vgamma9Vdelta2 cells made up between 94.4% and 100% of the sorted population, reflecting the sort purity. The study compared the TCR repertoire of Vgamma9Vdelta2 T cells expanded in vitro with a mistletoe-extract drug against those expanded with HMBPP or zoledronate. For every donor, cells were stimulated separately with HMBPP, zoledronate or AbnobaViscum P, and the TRG and TRD CDR3 repertoires from each condition were sequenced. The TCR repertoire analysis included three subjects. The paper's findings and limits, for the study overall: Most of the top TRGV9 CDR3 clonotypes were public, as they were shared across donors and across all three stimulation conditions. The TRDV2 repertoire shared between treatments was found to be private to each donor, and TRD repertoires were clustered by subject rather than by stimulant in multidimensional scaling. All repertoires derived from in vitro expanded cultures of healthy donor cells, not from mistletoe-treated patients. CDR3 length, diversity and J usage of AbnobaViscum P-expanded Vgamma9Vdelta2 repertoires were found to be similar to those of HMBPP- and zoledronate-expanded repertoires, which suggested a polyclonal response.

Library construction relied on 5' RACE. For each sample, RNA was extracted from approximately 11,000 sorted cells with the RNeasy Micro Kit. Libraries were built by template-switch reverse transcription followed by PCR amplification of the CDR3gamma and CDR3delta regions. Sequencing of the amplicons was done on an Illumina MiSeq with the V2 300 kit, which yielded 150 bp paired-end reads. Per the authors' processing: Read quality was checked with FastQC version 0.11.8. CDR3 sequences were built by aligning reads to GenBank TRG or TRD reference genes using MiXCR version 3.0.3. MiXCR was run with default parameters, except that TRDD assembly used 3 consecutive nucleotides instead of 5. VDJtools version 1.2.1 with default settings was used for repertoire analyses, including normalized Shannon-Wiener diversity, clonotype tracking and multidimensional scaling. Out-of-frame CDR3 sequences and those containing stop codons were excluded from analysis. For TCRdb, the public reads were processed anew by CATT, and duplicate DNA sequences were folded into one row. The authors' filters were not applied to this entry. In this sample the table shows approximately 150 gamma-chain clones, 5.5% to 7% of which occur a single time. The ten largest clones take up approximately 56% of the sample.

This clone was seen a few times. The target of this receptor is not known. No quality values exist for individual bases; no much larger clone is one base distant. Explained via the paper, the treatment or condition label denotes: aminobisphosphonate causing endogenous IPP accumulation, about 0.97 uM. After expansion, live CD3+ TCRgammadelta+ Vgamma9+ Vdelta2+ T cells were FACS-sorted on a FACS Aria III. PBMC were exposed to approximately 1 uM zoledronate for one day and then washed three times before expansion. Expansion of the cultures lasted 14 days, and IL-2 was replenished every 3 to 4 days. Once the one-day stimulant pulse was over, the cells were washed three times and then cultured in medium that contained approximately 100 U/mL IL-2. Before culture, peripheral blood mononuclear cells were isolated using Lymphoprep gradient centrifugation and then cryopreserved in liquid nitrogen. Including the terminal cysteine and phenylalanine, the CDR3 comprises 17 residues. Just the 51-base CDR3 DNA is kept, in frame starting at base 1. The CDR1 and CDR2 encoded by the germline V gene (reference sequence) are GITISATS and ISYDGTV. V is trimmed back by 0 bases and J by 5 bases, and the junction contains 4 bases that no gene match accounts for.

The receptor's source is an adult in good health. The input for sequencing was gamma-delta T cells from peripheral blood expanded in culture, taken from an in vitro culture stimulated with zoledronate. The rearrangement combines TRGV9 with TRGJP. Here is the DNA: TGTGCCTTGTGGGAGGTGGCGAAAGAGTTGGGCAAAAAAATCAAGGTATTT. It specifies CALWEVAKELGKKIKVF.